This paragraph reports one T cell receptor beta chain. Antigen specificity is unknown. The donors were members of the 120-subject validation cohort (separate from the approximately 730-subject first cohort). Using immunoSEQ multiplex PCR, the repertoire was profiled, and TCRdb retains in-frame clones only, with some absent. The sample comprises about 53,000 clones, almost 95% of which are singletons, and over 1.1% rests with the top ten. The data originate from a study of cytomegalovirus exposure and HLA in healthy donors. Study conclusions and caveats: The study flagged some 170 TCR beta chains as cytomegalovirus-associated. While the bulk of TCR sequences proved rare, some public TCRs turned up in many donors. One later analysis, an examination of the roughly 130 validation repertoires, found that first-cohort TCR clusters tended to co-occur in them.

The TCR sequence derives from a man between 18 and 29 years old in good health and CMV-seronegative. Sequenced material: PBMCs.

This CDR3 is CASSIGLSNYGYTF. CDR3 bases: TGTGCCAGTAGTATAGGTCTATCTAACTATGGCTACACCTTC. The J gene is TRBJ1-2, the V gene TRBV19; D remains unclear. This CDR3 region has 14 residues. The germline gives CDR1 LNHDA, CDR2 SQIVND (reference sequence). Deletions cut 1 base from V and 0 bases from J, with 6 bases between.